These 32 T cell receptor beta chains came from one sample sequenced in a study of post-analysis software for immune sequencing data (dated by TCRdb to the mid-2010s). The paper as a whole reports these results and caveats: Four to six TRBV segments, including TRBV5-6, TRBV5-1 and TRBV20-1, were significantly more frequent in patients than controls.

Their cognate antigens are unknown. Receptor libraries were prepared by PCR. The sample was run on an Illumina HiSeq 2500. Unique molecular identifiers were incorporated into TCR beta cDNA libraries to reduce PCR and sequencing biases. TCRdb's own reprocessing of the public reads used fastp at Q25 and MiXCR and kept productive beta chains. Rows are combined by CDR3 protein, so each entry shows the most common genes and DNA. The sample records around 200,000 distinct CDR3 sequences, roughly 30% of which are singletons. The ten largest clones take up roughly 3.4% of the sample. Sequenced material: blood. These receptors originate from a girl between 2 and 17 years old with multiple sclerosis.

V is TRBV5-1 and J is TRBJ1-1; TRBD1 might be the D (5 bases). The CDR3 covers 15 residues. CDR1 SGHRS and CDR2 YFSETQ come from the germline V gene. V was pared by 1 base and J by 5 bases, with 15 bases between. The CDR3 coding sequence is TGCGCCAGCAGCTTGAGAGTTCCAGGGACGACTGAAGCTTTCTTT. Its translation: CASSLRVPGTTEAFF.

This clonotype was seen once. This rearrangement joins TRBV7-6 to TRBJ2-7; 8 nucleotides match TRBD1. CDR1 and CDR2 (germline): SGHVS, FNYEAQ. With 10 bases clipped from V and 3 bases from J, the junction kept 14 bases outside the gene matches. CDR3 length: 15 residues. The DNA of the CDR3 is TGTGCCAACCCCCCCTTCGGACAGGGTATCTACGAGCAGTACTTC. This sequence encodes CANPPFGQGIYEQYF.

This clonotype was recorded many times. V and J are TRBV7-8 and TRBJ2-1; 8 bases fit TRBD2. The V segment lost 5 bases and the J segment 3 bases; nucleotides outside the gene matches: 9. This CDR3 region has 16 residues. The germline V gene encodes CDR1 SGHVS and CDR2 FQNEAQ. The CDR3 sequence: CASSRTSGGYYNEQFF. The CDR3 DNA reads as TGTGCCAGCAGCCGGACAAGCGGGGGATACTACAATGAGCAGTTCTTC. The full variable domain, with the rest looked up from reference TRBV7-8 and TRBJ2-1, is GAGVSQSPRYKVAKRGQDVALRCDPISGHVSLFWYQQALGQGPEFLTYFQNEAQLDKSGLPSDRFFAERPEGSVSTLKIQRTQQEDSAVYLCASSRTSGGYYNEQFFGPGTRLTVL.

The chain has TRBV5-6 and TRBJ1-1, with unresolved D. V lost 0 bases and J lost 1, with 19 bases in between. The CDR3 has 18 amino acids. In germline, CDR1 is SGHDT, CDR2 YYEEEE. The DNA for the CDR3 is TGTGCCAGCAGCTTGGTTGTGGGGAATCGTCAGGAGAACACTGAAGCTTTCTTT. Translating gives CASSLVVGNRQENTEAFF.

This clonotype was detected only a few times. The rearrangement links TRBV6-4 to TRBJ2-6; D remains ambiguous. Germline CDR1 and CDR2: MRHNA and SNTAGT. This CDR3 spans 13 amino acids. Between the trimmed V and J ends, which lost 2 bases and 4 bases, there was a span of 3 bases. CDR3 bases: TGTGCCAGCAGTGACGGGGGGGCCAACGTCCTGACTTTC. Its protein product is CASSDGGANVLTF.

This clonotype was detected only a few times. The chain recombines TRBV7-2 with TRBJ1-4; D perhaps matches TRBD1 (6 bases). Germline lookup yields CDR1 SGHTA and CDR2 FQGNSA. The CDR3 has 12 residues. Trimming pared 2 bases from V and 11 bases from J, leaving 9 bases between. CDR3 bases: TGTGCCAGCAGCTTAAGGGGGAACAAACTGTTTTTT. Translated, it gives CASSLRGNKLFF.

This clonotype was seen at least ten times. The chain couples TRBV7-2 to TRBJ2-1; D is unclear. This CDR3 is 16 amino acids long. From germline, CDR1 is SGHTA and CDR2 FQGNSA. The V gene lost 1 base and the J gene lost 4 bases, with 14 bases spanning the gap. The CDR3 DNA reads as TGTGCCAGCAGCTTAGGCCGGCCGAGGCTGTACAATGAGCAGTTCTTC. Its protein is CASSLGRPRLYNEQFF.

In regard to this clonotype: A read error may explain this, as a much larger clone is one base away. J is TRBJ2-4 and V is TRBV6-5; 9 nucleotides agree with TRBD2. TRBJ2-7 explains the end of the DNA better; the J call may be wrong. Germline V lookup: CDR1 MNHEY, CDR2 SVGAGI. The CDR3 totals 13 residues. CDR3 coding DNA: TGTGCCAACACCCGCGGGGGGGCCTACGAGCAGTACTTC. Translation gives CANTRGGAYEQYF.

There are a few counts of this clonotype. This rearrangement joins TRBV6-5 to TRBJ1-1; D may be TRBD1 (5 bases). V dropped 6 bases and J dropped 8 bases, with 16 bases sitting between them. This CDR3 comprises 13 residues. Looked up from germline, CDR1 is MNHEY and CDR2 is SVGAGI. The CDR3 spells CASSPRGDPEAFF. The CDR3 nucleotides read TGTGCCAGCAGCCCCCGTGGGGACCCCGAAGCTTTCTTT.

This clonotype was found many times. The chain is built from TRBV20-1 and TRBJ2-7; D gene ambiguous. Per the germline V gene, CDR1 is DFQATT and CDR2 is SNEGSKA (reference sequence). CDR3 length equals 13 residues. Trimming removed 3 bases at V and 0 bases at J, with 9 bases between. CDR3 protein: CSARGSYSYEQYF. CDR3 bases: TGCAGTGCTAGGGGATCCTACTCCTACGAGCAGTACTTC.

This clonotype was recorded many times. The chain is built from TRBV5-1 and TRBJ1-4; D may be TRBD1 (5 bases). Per germline, CDR1 SGHRS and CDR2 YFSETQ. This CDR3 is built from 15 residues. Trimming removed 3 bases at V and 7 bases at J, with 16 bases between. Here the CDR3 reads CASSSNGGGTEKLFF. For the CDR3, the DNA is TGCGCCAGCAGCTCAAATGGCGGAGGGACTGAAAAACTGTTTTTT.

The chain employs TRBV29-1 and TRBJ2-7; no definite D call. Per germline, CDR1 SQVTM and CDR2 ANQGSEA. V was trimmed by 4 bases and J by 6 bases, leaving 13 bases between them. The CDR3 runs 12 residues. This chain's CDR3 is CSVAPTISEQYF. The CDR3 DNA reads TGCAGCGTTGCCCCCACGATCAGCGAGCAGTACTTC.

The chain is built from TRBV19 and TRBJ2-7, with D tentatively TRBD1 or TRBD2 (6 bases each). The V end lost 4 bases, the J end lost 3 bases, and 13 bases lay between the germline ends. This CDR3 has 14 residues. Germline V gene data show CDR1 as LNHDA and CDR2 as SQIVND (reference sequence). CDR3 coding DNA: TGTGCCAGTAGTAAATCCGGAGGGGGCTACGAGCAGTACTTC. Its translation: CASSKSGGGYEQYF. Together with reference TRBV19 and TRBJ2-7, the CDR3 gives the full variable domain: DGGITQSPKYLFRKEGQNVTLSCEQNLNHDAMYWYRQDPGQGLRLIYYSQIVNDFQKGDIAEGYSVSREKKESFPLTVTSAQKNPTAFYLCASSKSGGGYEQYFGPGTRLTVT.

This clonotype was recorded a few times. A much larger clone differs by one base, so this may be a read error. V is TRBV5-1 and J is TRBJ2-1, with D perhaps matching TRBD1 (6 bases). The CDR3 contains 13 residues. With 7 bases removed from V and 9 bases from J, the gap between germline ends came to 17 bases. Germline V CDR1 and CDR2: SGHRS, YFSETQ. For the CDR3, the DNA is TGCGCCAGCCGGGACACCAACCGCGGTGAGCAGTTCTTC. Its translation is CASRDTNRGEQFF.

The chain couples TRBV20-1 to TRBJ2-7, with no clear D. Trimming left V 8 bases short and J 4 bases short, with 9 bases between. CDR1 is DFQATT, CDR2 SNEGSKA, per germline (reference sequence). The CDR3 extends over 10 amino acids. In nucleotides, the CDR3 is TGCAGTCCCTCAGGATACGAGCAGTACTTC. Protein: CSPSGYEQYF.

This clonotype was found a few times. This chain links TRBV19 with TRBJ1-2; D unresolved. Germline V gene lookup returns CDR1 LNHDA and CDR2 SQIVND (reference sequence). The ends were cut back, 3 bases at V and 4 bases at J, with 9 bases in the middle. The CDR3 spans 13 residues. CDR3 nucleotides: TGTGCCAGTAGTATCGGGCTGCTCTATGGCTACACCTTC. It encodes CASSIGLLYGYTF.

This clonotype rates as medium-sized. This chain joins TRBV20-1 and TRBJ2-7; 7 nucleotides align to TRBD2. The CDR3 consists of 13 residues. Germline lookup yields CDR1 DFQATT and CDR2 SNEGSKA (reference sequence). V shed 5 bases and J 4 bases; nucleotides not matched to a gene: 8. This CDR3 reads CSALPRGVYEQYF. DNA of the CDR3: TGCAGTGCTCTCCCACGGGGGGTATACGAGCAGTACTTC.

This clonotype was seen more than once but under ten times. The rearrangement links TRBV5-1 to TRBJ2-3, with D perhaps matching TRBD1 or TRBD2 (5 bases each). The germline V gene has CDR1 SGHRS and CDR2 YFSETQ. V gave up 0 bases and J gave up 8 bases, with 10 bases separating them. This CDR3 region has 13 residues. The CDR3 reads CASSLGDPGTQYF. In nucleotides, the CDR3 is TGCGCCAGCAGCTTGGGGGACCCCGGTACGCAGTATTTT.

As to this clonotype: This may stem from a read error, because a much larger clone lies one nucleotide away. The chain links TRBV4-2 to TRBJ2-3; D is undetermined. The CDR3 consists of 13 residues. The V gene's germline CDR1 is LGHNA and CDR2 YNFKEQ. The CDR3 protein is CANSQESENTQYF. CDR3 nucleotide sequence: TGTGCCAACAGCCAAGAAAGCGAGAATACGCAGTATTTT.

The chain has TRBV7-9 and TRBJ1-5; maybe TRBD1 (5 bases). Germline V gene lookup returns CDR1 SEHNR and CDR2 FQNEAQ (reference sequence). V lost 6 bases, J lost 5 bases, and 14 bases lay in between. The CDR3 totals 14 residues. The CDR3 protein is CASSSRGGYQPQHF. The DNA for the CDR3 is TGTGCCAGCAGTTCACGGGGCGGGTATCAGCCCCAGCATTTT.

In its sample, this clonotype was seen a few times. The V call is TRBV12-3 or TRBV12-4, the J call TRBJ2-7; TRBD1 matches at 12 bases. The J segment lost 3 bases and the V segment lost 3 bases, leaving 6 bases of the junction unmatched. This CDR3 contains 16 residues. The CDR3 loop is CASSFYRDRGLYEQYF. Here the CDR3 DNA reads TGTGCCAGCAGTTTTTATAGGGACAGGGGGCTCTACGAGCAGTACTTC.

This clonotype was found many times. The rearrangement joins TRBV28 to TRBJ2-4; 8 positions match TRBD2. CDR3 length: 15 residues. The V gene end was trimmed by 4 bases and the J gene end by 3 bases; junction bases not matched to a gene: 5. Looked up from germline, CDR1 is MDHEN and CDR2 is SYDVKM. The CDR3, as DNA: TGTGCCAGCAGTTCCGGGGGGGCAAGCAAAAACATTCAGTACTTC. It is translated as CASSSGGASKNIQYF.

V and J are TRBV27 and TRBJ2-2; D possibly corresponds to TRBD2 (5 bases). Trimming cost V 3 bases and J 2 bases, with 10 bases left between them. The CDR3 sequence is 15 residues long. Per the germline V gene, CDR1 is MNHEY and CDR2 is SMNVEV (reference sequence). The CDR3 loop reads CASSFEAVNTGELFF. CDR3 nucleotides: TGTGCCAGCAGTTTTGAAGCGGTAAACACCGGGGAGCTGTTTTTT.

The rearrangement links TRBV4-2 to TRBJ2-3, with 8 bases lining up with TRBD2. The V gene end was trimmed by 0 bases and the J gene end by 4 bases; junction bases not matched to a gene: 3. The CDR3 sequence is 15 residues long. CDR1 LGHNA and CDR2 YNFKEQ come from the germline V gene. CDR3 sequence: CASSQDRGGADTQYF. The CDR3 DNA sequence: TGTGCCAGCAGCCAAGATCGGGGGGGGGCAGATACGCAGTATTTT.

This clonotype was detected many times. V and J are TRBV6-5 and TRBJ2-3, with 12 bases aligning to TRBD2. The CDR3 contains 16 residues. Germline V gives CDR1 MNHEY, CDR2 SVGAGI. The junction had 8 bases not matched to a gene; V was cut back by 6 bases and J by 4 bases. CDR3 loop: CASRDLLAGGPDTQYF. The DNA for the CDR3 is TGTGCCAGCAGGGACCTTCTAGCGGGGGGGCCAGATACGCAGTATTTT.

This clonotype has a count of ten or more. The chain has TRBV20-1 and TRBJ2-7; 11 nucleotides align to TRBD2. Germline trimming cut 6 bases from V and 2 bases from J; bases unmatched to any gene: 6. The germline V gene encodes CDR1 DFQATT and CDR2 SNEGSKA (reference sequence). CDR3 length: 14 amino acids. As DNA, the CDR3 is TGCAGTGCGAAAACGGGACTAGCGGCCTACGAGCAGTACTTC. Amino acids: CSAKTGLAAYEQYF.

V is TRBV29-1 and J is TRBJ2-6; TRBD2 is a possible D gene (6 bases). The CDR3 sequence is 14 residues long. Between the trimmed V and J ends, which lost 6 bases and 0 bases, there was a span of 9 bases. Germline loops: CDR1 SQVTM, CDR2 ANQGSEA. The CDR3 here is CSVAGFSGANVLTF. CDR3 coding DNA: TGCAGCGTGGCGGGGTTCTCTGGGGCCAACGTCCTGACTTTC.

This chain joins TRBV29-1 and TRBJ2-1; TRBD2 matches at 12 bases. Germline values: CDR1 SQVTM, CDR2 ANQGSEA. CDR3 length equals 15 residues. The V and J ends lost 6 bases and 4 bases, in that order; junction bases with no gene match: 7. CDR3 loop: CSVVLAGGRYNEQFF. The DNA of the CDR3 is TGCAGCGTCGTCCTAGCGGGGGGGAGGTACAATGAGCAGTTCTTC.

This clonotype was recorded at least ten times. The rearrangement links TRBV21-1 to TRBJ2-7; TRBD1, the D gene given by the table, was not confirmed from the DNA. TRBV21-1 constitutes a pseudogene. This CDR3 has 11 residues. CDR3 sequence reads: CASRQGYEQYF. DNA of the CDR3: TGTGCCAGCAGACAGGGGTACGAGCAGTACTTC.

To note about this clonotype: One end of the junction does not line up with germline, which may come from a read error. The chain is built from TRBV5-1 and TRBJ2-7; 10 bases map to TRBD2. The J call may not be correct, given that the DNA end is closer to TRBJ2-5. Germline assignment: CDR1 SGHRS and CDR2 YFSETQ. The CDR3 length is 16 residues. The CDR3 nucleotides read TGCGCCAGCAACTTGGCTCCTAGCGGGGGTATAGAGACCCAGTACTTC. It codes for CASNLAPSGGIETQYF.

The V gene is TRBV20-1, the J gene TRBJ2-2, with TRBD2 matching over 11 bases. The V gene end was trimmed by 5 bases and the J gene end by 1 base; junction bases not matched to a gene: 3. CDR3 length: 15 amino acids. Looked up from germline, CDR1 is DFQATT and CDR2 is SNEGSKA (reference sequence). The CDR3 bases are TGCAGTGCTGATAGCGGGGGGGAGAACACCGGGGAGCTGTTTTTT. This sequence encodes CSADSGGENTGELFF.

The rearrangement uses TRBV7-2 and TRBJ2-7, with TRBD1 as a possible D gene (5 bases). Germline V gives CDR1 SGHTA, CDR2 FQGNSA. The length of the CDR3 is 15 residues. V lost 5 bases, J lost 2 bases, and 16 bases lay in between. The CDR3 sequence: CASSPPGREPYEQYF. The CDR3 region has the DNA TGTGCCAGCAGCCCCCCCGGCAGGGAACCCTACGAGCAGTACTTC.